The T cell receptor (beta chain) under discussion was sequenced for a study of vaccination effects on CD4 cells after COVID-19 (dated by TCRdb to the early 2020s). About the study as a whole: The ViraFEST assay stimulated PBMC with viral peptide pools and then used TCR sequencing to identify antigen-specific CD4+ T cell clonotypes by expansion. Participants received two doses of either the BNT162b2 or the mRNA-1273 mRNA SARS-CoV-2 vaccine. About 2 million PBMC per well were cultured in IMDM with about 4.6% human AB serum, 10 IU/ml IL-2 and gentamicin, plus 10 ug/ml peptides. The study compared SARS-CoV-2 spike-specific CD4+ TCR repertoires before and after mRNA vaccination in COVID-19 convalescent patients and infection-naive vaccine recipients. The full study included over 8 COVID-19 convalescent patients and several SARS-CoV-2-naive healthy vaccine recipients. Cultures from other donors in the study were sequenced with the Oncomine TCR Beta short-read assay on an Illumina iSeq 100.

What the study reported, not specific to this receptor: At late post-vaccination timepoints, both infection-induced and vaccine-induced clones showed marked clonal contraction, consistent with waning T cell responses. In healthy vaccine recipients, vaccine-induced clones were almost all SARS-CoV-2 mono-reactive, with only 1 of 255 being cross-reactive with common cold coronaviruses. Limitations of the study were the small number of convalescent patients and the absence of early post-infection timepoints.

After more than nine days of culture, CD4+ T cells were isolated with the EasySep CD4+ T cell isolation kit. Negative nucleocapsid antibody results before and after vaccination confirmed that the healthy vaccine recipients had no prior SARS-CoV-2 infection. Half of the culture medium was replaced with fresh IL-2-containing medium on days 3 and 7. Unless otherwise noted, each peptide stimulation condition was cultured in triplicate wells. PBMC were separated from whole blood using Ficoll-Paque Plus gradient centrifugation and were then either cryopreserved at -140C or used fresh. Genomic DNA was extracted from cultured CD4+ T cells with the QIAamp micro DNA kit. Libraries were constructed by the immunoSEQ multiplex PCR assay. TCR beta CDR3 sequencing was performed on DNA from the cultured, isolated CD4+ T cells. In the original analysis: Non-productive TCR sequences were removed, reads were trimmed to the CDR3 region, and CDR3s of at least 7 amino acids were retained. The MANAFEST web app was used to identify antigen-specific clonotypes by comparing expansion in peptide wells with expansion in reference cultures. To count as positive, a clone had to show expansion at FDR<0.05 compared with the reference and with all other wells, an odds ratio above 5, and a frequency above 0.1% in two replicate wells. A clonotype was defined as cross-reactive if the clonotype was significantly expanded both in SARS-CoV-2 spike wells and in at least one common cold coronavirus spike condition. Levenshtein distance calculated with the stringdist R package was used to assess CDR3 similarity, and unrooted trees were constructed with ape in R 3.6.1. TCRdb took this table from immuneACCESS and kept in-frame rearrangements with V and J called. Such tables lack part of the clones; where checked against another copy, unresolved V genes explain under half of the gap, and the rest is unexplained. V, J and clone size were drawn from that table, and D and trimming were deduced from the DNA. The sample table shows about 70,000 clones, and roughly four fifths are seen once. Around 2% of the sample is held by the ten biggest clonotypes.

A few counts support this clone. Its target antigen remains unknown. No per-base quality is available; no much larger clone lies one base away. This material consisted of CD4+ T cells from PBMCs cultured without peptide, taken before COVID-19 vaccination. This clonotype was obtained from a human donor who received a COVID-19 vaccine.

The sequenced DNA: TGTGCCAGCAGTGACAGCTTCGATTCACCCCTCCACTTT. This sequence encodes CASSDSFDSPLHF. The chain couples TRBV11-2 to TRBJ1-6; perhaps TRBD1 is the D gene, with 5 bases matching. Between the V and J ends, shortened by 6 bases and 8 bases respectively, the junction contains 11 bases. Per the germline V gene, SGHAT is the CDR1 and FQNNGV is the CDR2. The CDR3, cysteine through phenylalanine, is 13 amino acids long. The only DNA kept is the CDR3, 39 bases in frame from the first base.